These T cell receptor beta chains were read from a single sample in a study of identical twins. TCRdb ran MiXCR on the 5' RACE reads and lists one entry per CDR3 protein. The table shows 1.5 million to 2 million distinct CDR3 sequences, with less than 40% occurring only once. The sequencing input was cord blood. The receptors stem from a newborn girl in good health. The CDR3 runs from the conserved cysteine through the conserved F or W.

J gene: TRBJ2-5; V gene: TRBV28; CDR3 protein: CASRGTPQETQYF
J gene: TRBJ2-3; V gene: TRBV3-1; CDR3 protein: CASSRGLAGAVLRTDTQYF
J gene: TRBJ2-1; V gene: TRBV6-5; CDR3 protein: CASSPTSGEYHNEQFF
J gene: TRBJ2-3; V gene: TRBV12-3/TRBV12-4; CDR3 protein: CASRRTSFSDTQYF
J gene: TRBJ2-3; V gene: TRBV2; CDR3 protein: CASQAERSTDTQYF
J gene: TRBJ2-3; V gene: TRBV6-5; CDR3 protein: CASTPGRLSDTQYF
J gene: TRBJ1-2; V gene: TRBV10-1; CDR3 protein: CASSSDRGHNYGYTF
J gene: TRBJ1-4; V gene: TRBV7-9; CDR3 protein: CASSFWAGAEKLFF
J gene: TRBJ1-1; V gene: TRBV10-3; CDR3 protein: CAIGQVMNTEAFF
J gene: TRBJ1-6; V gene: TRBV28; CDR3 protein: CASSERPNSNSPLHF
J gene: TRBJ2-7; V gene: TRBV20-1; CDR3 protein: CSAHKTIGTSGYEQYF
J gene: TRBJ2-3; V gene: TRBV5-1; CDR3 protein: CASSLASTLDTQYF
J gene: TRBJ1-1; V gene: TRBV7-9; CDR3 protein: CASSLGSVAGWGTEAFF
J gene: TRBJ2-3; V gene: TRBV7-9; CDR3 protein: CASSFSLVRDTQYF
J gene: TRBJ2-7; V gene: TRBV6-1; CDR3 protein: CASSEAVNRGYEQYF
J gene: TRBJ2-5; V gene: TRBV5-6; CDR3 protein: CASSLMSEETQYF
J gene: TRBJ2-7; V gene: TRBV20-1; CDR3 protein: CSTPGTSGPYEQYF
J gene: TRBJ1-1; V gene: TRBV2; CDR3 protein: CARYRGRVAFF
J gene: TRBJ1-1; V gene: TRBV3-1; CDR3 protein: CASSGTEAAAFF
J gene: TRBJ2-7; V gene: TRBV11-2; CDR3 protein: CASSFWGAEQYF
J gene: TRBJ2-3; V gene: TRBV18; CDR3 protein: CASSPQGFWDTQYF
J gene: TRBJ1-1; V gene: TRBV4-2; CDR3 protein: CASSQDSRASRHTEAFF
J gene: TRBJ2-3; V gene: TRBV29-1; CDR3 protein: CSVGFSGIAGVSSTDTQYF
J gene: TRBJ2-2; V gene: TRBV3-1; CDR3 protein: CASSQRPGLVNTGELFF
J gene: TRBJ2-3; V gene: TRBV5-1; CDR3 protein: CASSLDSPTDTQYF
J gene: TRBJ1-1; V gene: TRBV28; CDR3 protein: CATYQDSPNTEAFF
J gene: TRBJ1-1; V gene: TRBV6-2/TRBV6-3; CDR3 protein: CASSQSLTEAFF